The text below deals with one TCR beta chain. Its antigen is not known. The sample is drawn from a study of brain T cells in children with intractable seizures. Study outcomes and limitations: Absence of clones before surgery may stem from lower sequencing depth. HCMV serostatus was not known, and viral specificity came from CDR3 similarity only.

Time point denoted: blood from clinic visit 5 months post-surgery; TSC patient then seizure free. The sequenced cases were selected for having the highest brain T cell transcript signatures. At least one anti-epileptic drug was given before surgery. Data came from immunoSEQ multiplex PCR; TCRdb stores just in-frame clones and leaves some out. This table has approximately 330,000 clones, roughly 93% appearing once. This CDR3 is built from 13 residues. Trimming cost V 3 bases and J 3 bases, with 8 bases left between them. This material consisted of peripheral blood, taken about 5 months after surgery. The sequence was obtained from a boy under three years old with tuberous sclerosis and intractable seizures. The chain uses TRBV12-3 or TRBV12-4 and TRBJ1-2; tentatively, D is TRBD1 (5 bases). The CDR3 here is CASSFQGDYGYTF. DNA for the CDR3: TGTGCCAGCAGTTTTCAGGGTGACTATGGCTACACCTTC.